These 9 T cell receptor beta chains originate from one sample sequenced in a study of T cells in women clearing cervical HPV infection. Some clones are missing from TCRdb's copy, which holds only in-frame ones; the method was immunoSEQ multiplex PCR. Its table lists some 20,000 clones. Specimen: blood buffy coat. The receptor source for this set is a woman between 18 and 75 years old with a cervical HPV16 infection that either progressed to CIN3+ or cleared (not recorded which).

Notes on this clone: The CDR3 goes on 3 residues after the read ends, and that part is filled in from the germline J gene. The gene calls are TRBV7-2 and TRBJ1-2; the D gene is possibly TRBD1 (5 bases). The CDR3 is 13 amino acids. Germline values: CDR1 SGHTA, CDR2 FQGNSA. The CDR3 sequence: CANAQDRGGDYTF. The DNA read from the CDR3 is TGTGCCAACGCGCAGGACCGGGGGGGTGAC.

A note on this clone: The read ends 3 residues early relative to the CDR3; the germline J gene fills the gap. This chain uses TRBV29-1 with TRBJ2-5, with D maybe TRBD2 (6 bases). V was cut by 3 bases and J by 5 bases, with 19 bases left in between. The CDR3 is 15 residues long. Germline-derived CDR1 and CDR2 are SQVTM and ANQGSEA. The CDR3 loop is CSVDKGTSGVETQYF. CDR3 DNA (partial): TGCAGCGTTGATAAGGGGACTTCGGGCGTTGAGACC.

CDR3: CSVEEYTDTQYF. Partial CDR3 DNA: TGCAGCGTTGAAGAGTACACAGATACG. The chain uses TRBV29-1 and TRBJ2-3; no clear D gene. With the read ending 3 residues before the CDR3 end, the germline J gene is used to fill in that end. Germline-derived CDR1 and CDR2 are SQVTM and ANQGSEA. V lost 0 bases, J lost 2 bases, and 3 bases lay in between. This CDR3 comprises 12 residues.

Of note for this clone: The sequenced fragment ends 3 residues before the CDR3 boundary, so the rest is inferred from the germline J gene. The V gene is TRBV2, the J gene TRBJ1-6; 7 bases are a match to TRBD1. J lost 6 bases, V lost 7 bases, and 6 bases had no gene match. CDR1 and CDR2 (germline): SNHLY, FYNNEI. CDR3 size: 14 residues. The CDR3 bases that were read are TGTGCCAGCACCCAGGGACAGCTTAATTCACCC. Residues: CASTQGQLNSP. The full CDR3 reads CASTQGQLNSPLHF.

In the case of this clone: The read terminates 3 residues ahead of where the CDR3 ends, so the germline J gene completes it. The genes are TRBV5-1 and TRBJ2-1, with 10 bases aligning to TRBD1. The CDR3 length is 16 residues. V shed 4 bases, J shed 6 bases, and the junction held 10 bases outside the gene matches. Germline CDR1 is SGHRS and CDR2 is YFSETQ. CDR3 loop: CASSLGAGQGSNEQFF. The DNA read from the CDR3 is TGCGCCAGCAGCCTAGGGGCGGGACAGGGGTCCAATGAG.

As regards this clone: Sequencing ends 3 residues short of the CDR3 end; the germline J gene provides the rest. This rearrangement joins TRBV19 to TRBJ1-2, with D maybe TRBD1 (6 bases). V gave up 10 bases and J gave up 2 bases, with 17 bases separating them. The germline gives CDR1 LNHDA, CDR2 SQIVND (reference sequence). The CDR3 contains 14 residues. The CDR3 DNA, read in part, is TGTGCCACCCAGAGGCAGGGGCGGAACTATGGC. It yields the protein CATQRQGRNYG. The full CDR3 sequence reads CATQRQGRNYGYTF.

Turning to this clone: The observed sequence ends 3 residues before the CDR3 terminus, with the missing tail filled in from the germline J gene. This chain links TRBV20-1 with TRBJ1-1; TRBD1 matches at 7 bases. Germline lookup yields CDR1 DFQATT and CDR2 SNEGSKA (reference sequence). The CDR3 is 11 amino acids. CDR3: CSASRDREAFF. The sequenced CDR3 bases are TGCAGTGCTAGCCGGGACAGAGAA.

A note on this clone: The read falls 3 residues short of the CDR3 end, and the missing part is taken from the germline J gene. The chain carries TRBV18 and TRBJ2-3; possible D gene TRBD2, 6 bases. V lost 1 base and J lost 4, with 9 bases in between. The CDR3 contains 14 residues. In germline, CDR1 is KGHSH, CDR2 LQKENI. The covered CDR3 bases are TGTGCCAGCTCACCACGCGGGGCGGCAGATACG. Translation: CASSPRGAADT. The CDR3, in full, reads CASSPRGAADTQYF.

A word on this clone: The read terminates 3 residues ahead of where the CDR3 ends, so the germline J gene completes it. The rearrangement links TRBV2 to TRBJ2-3; 8 nucleotides agree with TRBD1. The CDR3 sequence is 13 residues long. Per the germline V gene, CDR1 is SNHLY and CDR2 is FYNNEI. CDR3 residues: CATLDRAKGTQYF. The sequenced CDR3 bases are TGTGCCACCCTGGACAGGGCCAAAGGGACG.